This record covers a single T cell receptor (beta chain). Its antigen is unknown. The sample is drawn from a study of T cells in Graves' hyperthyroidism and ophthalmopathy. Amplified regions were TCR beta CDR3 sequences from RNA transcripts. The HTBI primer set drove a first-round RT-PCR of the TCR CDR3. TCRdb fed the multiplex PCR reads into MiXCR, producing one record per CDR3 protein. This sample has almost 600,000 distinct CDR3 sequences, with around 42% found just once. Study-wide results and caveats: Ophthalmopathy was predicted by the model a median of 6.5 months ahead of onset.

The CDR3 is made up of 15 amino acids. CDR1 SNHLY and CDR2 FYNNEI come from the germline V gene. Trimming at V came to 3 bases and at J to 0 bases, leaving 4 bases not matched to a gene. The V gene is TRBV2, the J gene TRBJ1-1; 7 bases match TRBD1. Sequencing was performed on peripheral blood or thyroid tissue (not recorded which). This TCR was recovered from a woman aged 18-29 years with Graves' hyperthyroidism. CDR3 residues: CASSEQTGVNTEAFF. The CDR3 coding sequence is TGTGCCAGCAGTGAGCAAACAGGGGTGAACACTGAAGCTTTCTTT.